Sequencing of this T cell receptor (beta chain) was carried out in a study of technical replicates of blood from a handful of donors. Trimming removed 4 bases from V and 4 bases from J, with 9 bases in between. The CDR3 spans 12 residues. CDR1 and CDR2 from the germline V gene are SGHRS and YFSETQ. Clones were sequenced by immunoSEQ multiplex PCR, and TCRdb holds only the in-frame ones, with some missing. The profile covers under 15,000 clones, with over 70% appearing a single time and approximately 12% taken by the ten largest. Specimen: PBMCs. J is TRBJ2-7 and V is TRBV5-1; D may be TRBD1 (5 bases). This clonotype originated in a human donor in good health. CDR3 residues: CASSPQGYEQYF. As DNA, the CDR3 is TGCGCCAGCAGCCCCCAGGGATACGAGCAGTACTTC.